Following are 21 T cell receptor beta chains from one sample sequenced in a study of cytomegalovirus exposure and HLA in healthy donors. PCR amplification relied on 60 Vbeta primers (plus 13 Jbeta primers). The data were produced by immunoSEQ multiplex PCR, yet TCRdb's version contains in-frame clones alone and is incomplete. The sample lists approximately 170,000 clones; about four fifths were seen once. Sequenced sample: PBMCs. These receptors originate from a male donor in good health and CMV-seronegative.

This chain joins TRBV20-1 and TRBJ2-1, with a possible D match to TRBD2 (5 bases). Germline CDR1 is DFQATT and CDR2 is SNEGSKA (reference sequence). V gave up 1 base and J gave up 9 bases, with 7 bases separating them. There are 11 residues in the CDR3. The CDR3 DNA follows: TGCAGTGCTAGAGTGGGGAGTGAGCAGTTCTTC. This encodes CSARVGSEQFF.

This chain joins TRBV18 and TRBJ2-7; 8 positions agree with TRBD2. V gave up 2 bases and J gave up 7 bases; unmatched junction bases: 7. This CDR3 has 14 residues. Germline CDR1 is KGHSH and CDR2 is LQKENI. The CDR3 DNA reads TGTGCCAGCTCACCAAGGCGGGAGGTTAAGGAGCAGTACTTC. Translating it yields CASSPRREVKEQYF. Full variable domain (rest looked up from reference TRBV18 and TRBJ2-7): NAGVMQNPRHLVRRRGQEARLRCSPMKGHSHVYWYRQLPEEGLKFMVYLQKENIIDESGMPKERFSAEFPKEGPSILRIQQVVRGDSAAYFCASSPRREVKEQYFGPGTRLTVT.

This clone was counted once. J is TRBJ1-6 and V is TRBV30; 9 nucleotides match TRBD1. The trim removed 2 bases at V and 9 bases at J, leaving 5 bases unmatched. The CDR3 runs 14 residues. Germline V gene sequence: CDR1 GTSNPN, CDR2 SVGIG (reference sequence). As DNA, the CDR3 is TGTGCCTGGAGTTTGACAGGGGGAGCTTCACCCCTCCACTTT. This sequence encodes CAWSLTGGASPLHF.

This clone came up once. The rearrangement joins TRBV7-9 to TRBJ2-2; tentative D call: TRBD1 (5 bases). Germline CDR1 and CDR2: SEHNR and FQNEAQ (reference sequence). CDR3 length equals 16 residues. Trimming took 4 bases from V and 11 from J, leaving 23 bases between them. In DNA form, the CDR3 reads TGTGCCAGCAGCTCCTACCCTTCAGACAGTAAGTTAGAGCTGTTTTTT. This codes for CASSSYPSDSKLELFF.

Details on this clone: One end of the junction varies from germline; a read error may be responsible. V usage is TRBV7-2 and J usage is TRBJ2-7; TRBD2 matches 16 bases. Germline CDR1 reads SGHTA; CDR2 reads FQGNSA. The CDR3 length is 15 residues. The CDR3 DNA follows: TGTGCCAGCAGCGGTGGGACTAGCGGGAGGGACAGCCGGGCCTTC. This translates into CASSGGTSGRDSRAF.

In this sample, this clone turned up once. The gene calls are TRBV27 and TRBJ1-3, with D possibly TRBD1 on 6 matching bases. CDR1 and CDR2 (germline): MNHEY, SMNVEV (reference sequence). The CDR3 has 15 amino acids. Trimming removed 5 bases from V and 2 bases from J, with 13 bases in between. The CDR3 coding sequence is TGTGCCAGCAGTCCATGGGACAACCCTGGAAACACCATATATTTT. As protein: CASSPWDNPGNTIYF.

The CDR3 here is CASSPLAGDLNEQFF. CDR3 nucleotide sequence: TGTGCCAGCAGCCCACTAGCGGGAGACTTGAATGAGCAGTTCTTC. J is TRBJ2-1 and V is TRBV7-6; the match to TRBD2 covers 11 bases. V lost 5 bases, J lost 7 bases, and 7 bases stayed unmatched. Germline V lookup: CDR1 SGHVS, CDR2 FNYEAQ. This CDR3 has 15 residues.

In its sample, this clone was seen once. Different DNA sequences within this sample yield the same CDR3. The J gene is TRBJ2-5, the V gene TRBV6-1; 14 bases map to TRBD2. The CDR3 is 15 amino acids. Germline CDR1 is MNHNS and CDR2 is SASEGT. Trimming took 6 bases from V and 2 from J; bases not matched to a gene: 2. The CDR3 loop is CASSRTSGGQETQYF. The CDR3, as DNA: TGTGCCAGCAGCCGGACTAGCGGGGGGCAAGAGACCCAGTACTTC.

The chain links TRBV7-8 to TRBJ2-7; 10 positions match TRBD1. CDR3 length: 15 amino acids. The trim removed 5 bases at V and 1 base at J, leaving 5 bases unmatched. Germline CDR1 and CDR2: SGHVS and FQNEAQ. This CDR3 is CASSRGQGGSYEQYF. For the CDR3, the DNA is TGTGCCAGCAGCCGCGGACAGGGGGGGTCCTACGAGCAGTACTTC.

This chain uses TRBV5-1 with TRBJ2-1; 10 positions match TRBD1. V was pared by 8 bases and J by 8 bases, with 7 bases of the junction left unmatched. CDR3 length equals 13 residues. Germline loops: CDR1 SGHRS, CDR2 YFSETQ. The CDR3 DNA is TGCGCCAGTATCCGGACAGGGGGGCATGAGCAGTTCTTC. Its translation is CASIRTGGHEQFF.

This chain links TRBV25-1 with TRBJ2-7; unclear D gene. The germline gives CDR1 MGHDK, CDR2 SYGVNS. The CDR3 totals 13 residues. V lost 8 bases and J lost 1, with 12 bases in between. The CDR3 reads CASLPDTSYEQYF. As DNA, the CDR3 is TGTGCCAGCTTACCTGACACATCCTACGAGCAGTACTTC.

V gene TRBV5-1 combines with J gene TRBJ2-7, with D maybe TRBD2 (6 bases). The ends were cut back, 0 bases at V and 2 bases at J, with 12 bases in the middle. CDR3 size: 15 residues. The germline CDR1 and CDR2 sequences are SGHRS and YFSETQ. The CDR3 sequence is CASSLGFSGAYEQYF. CDR3 bases: TGCGCCAGCAGCTTGGGGTTTAGCGGAGCCTACGAGCAGTACTTC.

V gene TRBV20-1 combines with J gene TRBJ2-1; no clear D gene. This CDR3 region has 11 residues. The germline V and J ends were trimmed by 1 base and 7 bases, with 5 bases remaining between them. Germline V gene data show CDR1 as DFQATT and CDR2 as SNEGSKA (reference sequence). The CDR3 here is CSARGRNEQFF. CDR3 nucleotide sequence: TGCAGTGCTAGAGGGCGGAATGAGCAGTTCTTC.

The chain uses TRBV5-1 and TRBJ2-1, with D possibly TRBD1 on 8 matching bases. Germline V lookup: CDR1 SGHRS, CDR2 YFSETQ. This CDR3 spans 15 amino acids. The ends were cut back, 4 bases at V and 5 bases at J, with 16 bases in the middle. CDR3 in amino acids: CASSTRAGQDNEQFF. The DNA of the CDR3 is TGCGCCAGCAGCACGAGAGCGGGACAGGACAATGAGCAGTTCTTC.

Only a few counts were recorded for this clone. This sequence joins TRBV5-1 and TRBJ1-2; 7 bases match TRBD1. The CDR3 runs 15 residues. Trimming at V came to 0 bases and at J to 5 bases, leaving 7 bases not matched to a gene. CDR1 and CDR2 from the germline V gene are SGHRS and YFSETQ. The CDR3 region has the DNA TGCGCCAGCAGCTTGGGTGACAGGGACGTTTATGGCTACACCTTC. Translation gives CASSLGDRDVYGYTF.

This clone was seen just once. This sequence joins TRBV28 and TRBJ1-1; 7 nucleotides line up with TRBD1. CDR3 length equals 16 residues. Germline loops: CDR1 MDHEN, CDR2 SYDVKM. V shed 6 bases, J shed 0 bases, and the junction held 10 bases outside the gene matches. The CDR3 DNA reads TGTGCCAGCAGAGAAGATTCGGGACAGTTGAACACTGAAGCTTTCTTT. Its translation: CASREDSGQLNTEAFF.

The chain has TRBV5-1 and TRBJ1-6, with 9 bases aligning to TRBD1. CDR1 SGHRS and CDR2 YFSETQ come from the germline V gene. CDR3 length: 15 amino acids. The V gene end was trimmed by 2 bases and the J gene end by 4 bases; junction bases not matched to a gene: 1. Written as DNA, the CDR3 is TGCGCCAGCAGCTTTGGGACAGGGTATAATTCACCCCTCCACTTT. Its translation is CASSFGTGYNSPLHF. Supplemented by reference TRBV5-1 and TRBJ1-6, the full variable domain reads KAGVTQTPRYLIKTRGQQVTLSCSPISGHRSVSWYQQTPGQGLQFLFEYFSETQRNKGNFPGRFSGRQFSNSRSEMNVSTLELGDSALYLCASSFGTGYNSPLHFGNGTRLTVT.

The chain recombines TRBV6-1 with TRBJ2-7, with 8 bases that match TRBD1. The CDR3 is 19 amino acids. Germline V gene sequence: CDR1 MNHNS, CDR2 SASEGT. Trimming removed 1 base from V and 2 bases from J; junction bases left unmatched: 16. The CDR3 region has the DNA TGTGCCAGCAGTGAAGGCCGGACAGGGATCGTCCTAATCGCCTACGAGCAGTACTTC. Its protein is CASSEGRTGIVLIAYEQYF.

This sequence joins TRBV7-9 and TRBJ2-7; 9 positions agree with TRBD1. This CDR3 is built from 17 residues. V trimming: 1 base; J trimming: 1 base; junction bases outside the gene matches: 8. Germline lookup yields CDR1 SEHNR and CDR2 FQNEAQ (reference sequence). CDR3 sequence: CASSLELSDRGSYEQYF. The CDR3 bases are TGTGCCAGCAGCTTAGAGTTGTCGGACAGGGGATCCTACGAGCAGTACTTC.

The CDR3 region is CASSLFGALYEQYF. The CDR3, as DNA: TGTGCCAGCAGTTTATTTGGAGCGCTCTACGAGCAGTACTTC. The J gene is TRBJ2-7, the V gene TRBV28, with D hard to call. The CDR3 loop spans 14 amino acids. Germline CDR1 MDHEN, CDR2 SYDVKM. V was trimmed by 1 base and J by 3 bases, leaving 10 bases between them.

This clone was seen a few times. This chain connects TRBV28 to TRBJ2-5; D may be TRBD2 (7 bases). The J call may not be correct, given that the DNA end is closer to TRBJ2-7. CDR1 and CDR2 from the germline V gene are MDHEN and SYDVKM. This CDR3 comprises 14 residues. In DNA, the CDR3 is TGTGCCAGCAGTTCCTACGGGGGGCTTGACGAGCAGTACTTC. As protein: CASSSYGGLDEQYF.